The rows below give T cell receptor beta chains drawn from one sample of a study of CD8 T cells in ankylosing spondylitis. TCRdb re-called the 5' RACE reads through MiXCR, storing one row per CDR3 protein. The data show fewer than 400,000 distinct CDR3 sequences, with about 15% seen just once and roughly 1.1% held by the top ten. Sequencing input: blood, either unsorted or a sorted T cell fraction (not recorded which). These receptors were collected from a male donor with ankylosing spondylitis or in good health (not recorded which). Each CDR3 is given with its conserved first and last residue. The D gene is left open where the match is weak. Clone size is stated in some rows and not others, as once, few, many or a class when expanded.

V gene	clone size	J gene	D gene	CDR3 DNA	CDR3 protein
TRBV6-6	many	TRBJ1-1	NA	TGTGCCAGCAGCCCAGGACAGTCTGAAGCTTTCTTT	CASSPGQSEAFF
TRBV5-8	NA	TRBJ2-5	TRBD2	TGTGCCAGCAGCTTCGGGACTAGCGGGCCCCCCCAAGAGACCCAGTACTTC	CASSFGTSGPPQETQYF
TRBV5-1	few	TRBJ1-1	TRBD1	TGCGCCAGCAGCACCCGGGACAGGGAAGGTGGAGCTTTCTTT	CASSTRDREGGAFF
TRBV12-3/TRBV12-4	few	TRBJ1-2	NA	TGTGCCAGCAGCCCGGACCGTCTCTATGGCTACACCTTC	CASSPDRLYGYTF
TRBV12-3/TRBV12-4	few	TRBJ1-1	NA	TGTGCCAGCAGTTTGGGTCTGACAGGTGAAGCTTTCTTT	CASSLGLTGEAFF
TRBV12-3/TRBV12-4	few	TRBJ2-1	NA	TGTGCCAGCCGGTGGAGCGGAAGCTCCTACAATGAGCAGTTCTTC	CASRWSGSSYNEQFF
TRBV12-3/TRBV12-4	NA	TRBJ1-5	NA	TGTGCCAGCAGTTGGGAGAATCAGCCCCAGCATTTT	CASSWENQPQHF
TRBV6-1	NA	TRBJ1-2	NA	TGTGCCAGCAGTGGCGGCGGCAGGGATGCCGCCTTCTATGGCTACACCTTC	CASSGGGRDAAFYGYTF
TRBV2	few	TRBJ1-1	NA	TGTGCCAGCAGACCACAGGGTGGGAACACTGAAGCTTTCTTT	CASRPQGGNTEAFF
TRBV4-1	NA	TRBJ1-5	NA	TGCGCCAGCAGCCAAGCTGTATTTGAGCCCCAGCATTTT	CASSQAVFEPQHF
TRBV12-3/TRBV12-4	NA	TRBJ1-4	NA	TGTGCCAGCAGTTTAGCGGGGGAGAACGAAAAACTGTTTTTT	CASSLAGENEKLFF
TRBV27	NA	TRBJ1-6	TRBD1	TGTGCCAGCACACCGGACAGGGGAAGTTCACCCCTCCACTTT	CASTPDRGSSPLHF
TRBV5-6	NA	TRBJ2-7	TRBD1	TGTGCCAGCAGCTTGGAGTGGACAGGAACCTACGAGCAGTACTTC	CASSLEWTGTYEQYF
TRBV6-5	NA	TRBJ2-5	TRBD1	TGTGCCAGCAGTTGGGGACAGCCATACCAAGAGACCCAGTACTTC	CASSWGQPYQETQYF
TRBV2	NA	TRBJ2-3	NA	TGTGCCAGCAGTGAAGCGGGGGCCCACACAGATACGCAGTATTTT	CASSEAGAHTDTQYF
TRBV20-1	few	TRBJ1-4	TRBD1	TGCAGTGCGGACAAACAGGGGGCGGGAGAAAAACTGTTTTTT	CSADKQGAGEKLFF
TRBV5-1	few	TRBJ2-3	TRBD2	TGCGCCAGCAGCTCTTCTGCGGGGGGGCAGGATACGCAGTATTTT	CASSSSAGGQDTQYF
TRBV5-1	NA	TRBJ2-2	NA	TGCGCCAGCAGCTTGGCTGGCAGTCTCGAACTTAACACCGGGGAGCTGTTTTTT	CASSLAGSLELNTGELFF
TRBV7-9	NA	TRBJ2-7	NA	TGTGCCAGCAGCTTCGGCACCTCTGGCGAGCAGTACTTC	CASSFGTSGEQYF
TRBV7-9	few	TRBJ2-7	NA	TGTGCCAGCAGCGCCATCTACGAGCAGTACTTC	CASSAIYEQYF
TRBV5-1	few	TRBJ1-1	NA	TGCGCCAGCAGCTTAGTAATGAACACTGAAGCTTTCTTT	CASSLVMNTEAFF
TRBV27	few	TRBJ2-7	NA	TGTGCCAGCAGCCGATCTAGCAGACCTTTCTACGAGCAGTACTTC	CASSRSSRPFYEQYF
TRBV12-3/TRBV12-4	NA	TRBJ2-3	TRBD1	TGTGCCAGCGGCCGGGACAGGGGGCCGGTCACAGATACGCAGTATTTT	CASGRDRGPVTDTQYF
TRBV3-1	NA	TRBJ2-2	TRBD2	TGTGCCAGCAGCCACCGGACTAGCTACACCGGGGAGCTGTTTTTT	CASSHRTSYTGELFF
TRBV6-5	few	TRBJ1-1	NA	TGTGCCAGCAGCAGGGACGGGAGAGAAGCTTTCTTT	CASSRDGREAFF
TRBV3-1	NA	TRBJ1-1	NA	TGTGCCAGCAGCCAGCAGGGAGGGGGGAACACTGAAGCTTTCTTT	CASSQQGGGNTEAFF
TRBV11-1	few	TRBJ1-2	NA	TGTGCCAGCAGCTCCGGCGGGACCTTACATGGCTACACCTTC	CASSSGGTLHGYTF
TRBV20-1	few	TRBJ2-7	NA	TGCAGTGCTAGAGATGTGGGGAAGGGCGAGCAGTACTTC	CSARDVGKGEQYF
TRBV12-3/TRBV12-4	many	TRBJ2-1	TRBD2	TGTGCCAGCATGGGACTATACAATGAGCAGTTCTTC	CASMGLYNEQFF
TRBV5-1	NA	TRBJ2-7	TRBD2	TGCGCCAGCAGCCGACTAGCGGGAGACGAGCAGTACTTC	CASSRLAGDEQYF
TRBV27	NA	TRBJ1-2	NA	TGTGCCAGCAGTGAAAAGGGGACTGGCTACACCTTC	CASSEKGTGYTF
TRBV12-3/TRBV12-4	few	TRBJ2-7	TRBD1	TGTGCCAGCAGTGTGGACAGGGCAGACTACGAGCAGTACTTC	CASSVDRADYEQYF
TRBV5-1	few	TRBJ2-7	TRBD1	TGCGCCAGCAGCTTAAGGCAGGGGGCAGTCACCGAGCAGTACTTC	CASSLRQGAVTEQYF
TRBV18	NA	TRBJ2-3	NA	TGTGCCAGCTCACCTCTCCGACAGGCAAAAATCACAGATACGCAGTATTTT	CASSPLRQAKITDTQYF
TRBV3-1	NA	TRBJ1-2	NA	TGTGCCAGCAGCCCTCGGTCGGGGGGAGCGAACTATGGCTACACCTTC	CASSPRSGGANYGYTF
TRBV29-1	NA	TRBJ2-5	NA	TGCAGCGTTGATCCGGCGGAGGAGACCCAGTACTTC	CSVDPAEETQYF
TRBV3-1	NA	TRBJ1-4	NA	TGTGCCAGCAGCCAAGAATGGAGTGAAAAACTGTTTTTT	CASSQEWSEKLFF
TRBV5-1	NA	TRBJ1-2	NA	TGCGCCAGCAGCTTGGGGGACAACAACTATGGCTACACCTTC	CASSLGDNNYGYTF
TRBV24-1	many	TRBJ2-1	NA	TGTGCCACCAGTGATTTAAAGGGTGAGCAGTTCTTC	CATSDLKGEQFF
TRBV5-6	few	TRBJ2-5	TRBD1	TGTGCCAGCAGCTTGGATGGGGCAGGGGGGACCCAGTACTTC	CASSLDGAGGTQYF